This T cell receptor beta chain was sequenced during a study of blood T cell repertoires in COVID-19. Study background: Sources were T cells, B-cell-depleted T cells, or PBMCs; the material itself was cDNA or gDNA.

The germline V gene has CDR1 SGHRS and CDR2 YFSETQ. V lost 6 bases and J lost 5; bases outside the gene matches: 6. The CDR3 is made up of 13 amino acids. Profiled with immunoSEQ multiplex PCR; TCRdb holds only in-frame clones, not every one. This sample has some 90,000 clones, with under 95% found just once. J is TRBJ1-1 and V is TRBV5-1, with 8 bases fitting TRBD1. The sample consisted of peripheral blood. The receptor comes from a woman in her forties or fifties in a cohort sampled during active COVID-19. CDR3 sequence: CASTAGGTTEAFF. CDR3 in DNA: TGCGCCAGCACCGCAGGGGGCACGACTGAAGCTTTCTTT. Full variable domain (rest looked up from reference TRBV5-1 and TRBJ1-1): KAGVTQTPRYLIKTRGQQVTLSCSPISGHRSVSWYQQTPGQGLQFLFEYFSETQRNKGNFPGRFSGRQFSNSRSEMNVSTLELGDSALYLCASTAGGTTEAFFGQGTRLTVV.